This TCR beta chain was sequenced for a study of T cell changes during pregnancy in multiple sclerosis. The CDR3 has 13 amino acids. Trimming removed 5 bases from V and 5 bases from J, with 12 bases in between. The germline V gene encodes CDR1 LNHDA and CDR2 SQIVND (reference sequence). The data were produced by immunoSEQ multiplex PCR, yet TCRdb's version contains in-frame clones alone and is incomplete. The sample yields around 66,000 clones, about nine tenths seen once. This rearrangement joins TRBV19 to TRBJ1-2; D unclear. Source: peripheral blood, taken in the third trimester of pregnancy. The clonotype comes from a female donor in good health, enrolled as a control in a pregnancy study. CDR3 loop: CASSPSVQYGYTF. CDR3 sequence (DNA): TGTGCCAGTAGTCCCTCGGTTCAATATGGCTACACCTTC.